The T cell receptor beta chain described here comes from a study of CD8+ T cells in alopecia areata. In the study overall: Patients took tofacitinib for 6 to 18 months, followed by 6 drug-free months.

Trimming took 6 bases from V and 0 from J, leaving 12 bases between them. The length of the CDR3 is 14 residues. CDR1 and CDR2 from the germline V gene are MNHNY and SVGAGI (reference sequence). RNA, once extracted, was reverse transcribed into cDNA for use as the sequencing template. Produced via immunoSEQ multiplex PCR; TCRdb's table is partial and in-frame only. The table has more than 150,000 clones, less than 65% seen once. Using a FACSAria, the CD4+ and CD8+ T cells were sorted from the PBMCs. The source was CD8+ T cells sorted from blood, collected at week 0. The TCR comes from a human donor with alopecia areata. The chain carries TRBV6-6 and TRBJ2-7; perhaps D is TRBD1 or TRBD2 (5 bases each). CDR3 loop: CASSRDLSSYEQYF. The CDR3 DNA is TGTGCCAGCAGCCGGGACCTCAGCTCCTACGAGCAGTACTTC.